These 20 T cell receptor beta chains were sequenced from one sample in a study of blood T cell repertoires in COVID-19. Generated by immunoSEQ multiplex PCR, the TCRdb table keeps only in-frame clones and is missing some. The sample holds 100,000 to 150,000 clones, almost 70% seen once. Material for sequencing was peripheral blood. Source of these receptors: a woman aged 65 to 85 with acute or convalescent COVID-19.

This rearrangement joins TRBV5-6 to TRBJ1-1, with D perhaps TRBD1 (5 bases). Between the trimmed V and J ends, which lost 1 base and 1 base, there was a span of 11 bases. The germline V gene encodes CDR1 SGHDT and CDR2 YYEEEE. This CDR3 is built from 15 residues. The CDR3 region is CASSLIFTGNTEAFF. As DNA, the CDR3 is TGTGCCAGCAGCTTGATCTTTACAGGGAACACTGAAGCTTTCTTT.

This clone showed up just a few times. The chain couples TRBV2 to TRBJ1-2, with a possible D match to TRBD1 (5 bases). CDR3 length: 14 amino acids. Trimming shortened V by 7 bases and J by 3 bases, and 15 bases separated the two germline ends. Germline V gene sequence: CDR1 SNHLY, CDR2 FYNNEI. DNA for the CDR3: TGTGCCAGCAACCCGGGCCTAGGGGACTATGGCTACACCTTC. Translated: CASNPGLGDYGYTF.

This sequence joins TRBV5-4 and TRBJ2-1, with 15 nucleotides matching TRBD2. Germline V gene sequence: CDR1 SGHNT, CDR2 YYREEE (reference sequence). This CDR3 has 15 amino acids. J lost 7 bases, V lost 3 bases, and 2 bases had no gene match. The CDR3 is CASSWTSGGANEQFF. The CDR3 nucleotides are TGTGCCAGCAGCTGGACTAGCGGGGGGGCGAATGAGCAGTTCTTC.

V usage is TRBV19 and J usage is TRBJ1-3; D gene ambiguous. The V gene's germline CDR1 is LNHDA and CDR2 SQIVND (reference sequence). Trimming shortened V by 3 bases and J by 4 bases, and 7 bases separated the two germline ends. The CDR3 runs to 13 residues. CDR3 region: CASSMKTGNTIYF. The CDR3 nucleotides read TGTGCCAGTAGTATGAAGACAGGAAACACCATATATTTT.

This clone was observed a few times. This sequence joins TRBV28 and TRBJ1-2; D is unclear. The V and J ends lost 8 bases and 7 bases respectively, with 8 bases between them. Germline V CDR1 and CDR2: MDHEN, SYDVKM. CDR3 length: 10 residues. CDR3 DNA sequence: TGTGCCAGCCGCCGGGTTGGCTACACCTTC. Its translation: CASRRVGYTF.

There are a few counts of this clone. This chain links TRBV7-8 with TRBJ2-7; 8 nucleotides align to TRBD2. V was pared by 4 bases and J by 3 bases, with 8 bases of the junction left unmatched. This CDR3 is 15 amino acids long. Per germline, CDR1 SGHVS and CDR2 FQNEAQ. The DNA of the CDR3 is TGTGCCAGCAGCTCCCTCGGGCGGGAGGTCTACGAGCAGTACTTC. Amino acids: CASSSLGREVYEQYF. The variable domain in full, with the rest retrieved from reference TRBV7-8 and TRBJ2-7, is GAGVSQSPRYKVAKRGQDVALRCDPISGHVSLFWYQQALGQGPEFLTYFQNEAQLDKSGLPSDRFFAERPEGSVSTLKIQRTQQEDSAVYLCASSSLGREVYEQYFGPGTRLTVT.

The chain employs TRBV5-1 and TRBJ1-2; no reliable D call. CDR3 length equals 15 residues. V shed 0 bases and J shed 4 bases, with 13 bases lying between them. Germline V gene sequence: CDR1 SGHRS, CDR2 YFSETQ. The CDR3 DNA reads TGCGCCAGCAGCTTGGACGGGAGAGGAAGCTATGGCTACACCTTC. Protein: CASSLDGRGSYGYTF.

The chain combines TRBV6-2 or TRBV6-3 with TRBJ2-7; 10 bases align to TRBD2. The junction had 6 bases not matched to a gene; V was cut back by 5 bases and J by 2 bases. Germline V CDR1 and CDR2: MNHEY, SVGEGT. This CDR3 comprises 15 residues. The CDR3 loop reads CASSTRTSGPYEQYF. As DNA, the CDR3 is TGTGCCAGCAGTACCCGGACTAGCGGCCCCTACGAGCAGTACTTC.

The gene calls are TRBV3-1 (or the pseudogene TRBV3-2) and TRBJ1-1; no clear D gene. V lost 4 bases, J lost 0 bases, and 12 bases lay in between. Germline CDR1 is LGHDT and CDR2 is YNNKEL (reference sequence). The CDR3 is made up of 15 amino acids. The CDR3 region is CASSLGGSMNTEAFF. For the CDR3, the DNA is TGTGCCAGCAGCCTGGGAGGGTCCATGAACACTGAAGCTTTCTTT.

This clone appeared a few times. V is TRBV6-5 and J is TRBJ2-1; 8 bases align to TRBD2. The germline CDR1 and CDR2 sequences are MNHEY and SVGAGI. The CDR3 sequence is 16 residues long. Germline trimming cut 1 base from V and 7 bases from J; bases unmatched to any gene: 9. CDR3 residues: CASSYFSPGGGNEQFF. DNA of the CDR3: TGTGCCAGCAGTTACTTCTCCCCGGGAGGGGGAAATGAGCAGTTCTTC.

J is TRBJ1-2 and V is TRBV9, with D perhaps TRBD1 (5 bases). With 0 bases removed from V and 0 bases from J, the gap between germline ends came to 12 bases. CDR3 length equals 16 residues. CDR1 and CDR2 (germline): SGDLS, YYNGEE. The DNA for the CDR3 is TGTGCCAGCAGCGTAGGCAGACAGACCCCTAACTATGGCTACACCTTC. Encoded protein: CASSVGRQTPNYGYTF.

The CDR3 protein is CASSYSDRGRDYGYTF. The CDR3 region has the DNA TGTGCCAGCAGTTACTCGGACAGGGGGAGAGACTATGGCTACACCTTC. The chain is built from TRBV6-5 and TRBJ1-2, with TRBD1 matching 10 bases. Germline lookup yields CDR1 MNHEY and CDR2 SVGAGI. There are 16 residues in the CDR3. Germline trimming cut 0 bases from V and 3 bases from J; bases unmatched to any gene: 4.

As concerns this clone: Different DNA sequences within this sample yield the same CDR3. The chain links TRBV10-3 to TRBJ2-6, with 10 bases lining up with TRBD1. Germline-derived CDR1 and CDR2 are ENHRY and SYGVKD. V shed 8 bases, J shed 0 bases, and the junction held 1 base outside the gene matches. CDR3 size: 15 residues. The CDR3 here is CAIGTGVSGANVLTF. The CDR3 DNA reads as TGTGCCATCGGGACAGGGGTCTCTGGGGCCAACGTCCTGACTTTC.

This clone was observed a single time. The chain joins TRBV30 to TRBJ2-7, with a weak D call TRBD2 (5 bases). The germline V gene encodes CDR1 GTSNPN and CDR2 SVGIG (reference sequence). The CDR3 runs to 13 residues. Trimming pared 3 bases from V and 6 bases from J, leaving 15 bases between. CDR3 sequence: CAWSYLGVSEQYF. Here the CDR3 DNA reads TGTGCCTGGAGCTATTTGGGAGTGAGCGAGCAGTACTTC.

The rearrangement joins TRBV5-1 to TRBJ1-2, with D possibly being TRBD1 (6 bases). Germline CDR1 SGHRS, CDR2 YFSETQ. The ends were cut back, 4 bases at V and 10 bases at J, with 17 bases in the middle. The CDR3 loop spans 13 amino acids. CDR3 sequence: CASSAGTTGFYTF. The CDR3 DNA reads as TGCGCCAGCAGCGCTGGGACAACCGGGTTCTACACCTTC. The whole variable domain, remainder taken from reference TRBV5-1 and TRBJ1-2, is KAGVTQTPRYLIKTRGQQVTLSCSPISGHRSVSWYQQTPGQGLQFLFEYFSETQRNKGNFPGRFSGRQFSNSRSEMNVSTLELGDSALYLCASSAGTTGFYTFGSGTRLTVV.

This clone was counted a few times. The V gene is TRBV3-1 (or the pseudogene TRBV3-2), the J gene TRBJ2-7; 8 nucleotides align to TRBD1. The CDR3 extends over 14 amino acids. V shed 5 bases and J 4 bases; nucleotides not matched to a gene: 7. Germline V lookup: CDR1 LGHDT, CDR2 YNNKEL (reference sequence). CDR3 region: CASSYGTGGYEQYF. CDR3 bases: TGTGCCAGCAGCTACGGGACAGGAGGGTACGAGCAGTACTTC.

This clone was seen at least ten times. The chain links TRBV9 to TRBJ2-1; 7 bases match TRBD2. The CDR3 totals 15 residues. V lost 0 bases, J lost 4 bases, and 4 bases stayed unmatched. Germline V gives CDR1 SGDLS, CDR2 YYNGEE. CDR3 nucleotide sequence: TGTGCCAGCAGCGTAGAGCTAGCGGAATACAATGAGCAGTTCTTC. Translation gives CASSVELAEYNEQFF.

The chain recombines TRBV5-1 with TRBJ2-1; 8 bases match TRBD2. Germline V gives CDR1 SGHRS, CDR2 YFSETQ. V trimming: 0 bases; J trimming: 6 bases; junction bases outside the gene matches: 11. The CDR3 length is 17 residues. This CDR3 is CASSLETSDYRPNEQFF. The CDR3 DNA reads TGCGCCAGCAGCTTGGAGACTAGCGATTACAGACCCAATGAGCAGTTCTTC.

This clone was seen a handful of times. The chain joins TRBV19 to TRBJ1-1; unclear D gene. This CDR3 comprises 15 residues. Germline assignment: CDR1 LNHDA and CDR2 SQIVND (reference sequence). Trimming cost V 7 bases and J 4 bases, with 19 bases left between them. The CDR3 protein is CASIGWARGSTEAFF. In DNA form, the CDR3 reads TGTGCCAGTATCGGATGGGCCAGAGGGAGCACTGAAGCTTTCTTT.

The gene calls are TRBV29-1 and TRBJ1-1; maybe TRBD1 (5 bases). V shed 4 bases and J shed 1 base, with 10 bases lying between them. The CDR3 loop spans 13 amino acids. Germline CDR1 is SQVTM and CDR2 is ANQGSEA. In nucleotides, the CDR3 is TGCAGCGTTGCGGGGGAGAGGAACACTGAAGCTTTCTTT. It translates to CSVAGERNTEAFF.